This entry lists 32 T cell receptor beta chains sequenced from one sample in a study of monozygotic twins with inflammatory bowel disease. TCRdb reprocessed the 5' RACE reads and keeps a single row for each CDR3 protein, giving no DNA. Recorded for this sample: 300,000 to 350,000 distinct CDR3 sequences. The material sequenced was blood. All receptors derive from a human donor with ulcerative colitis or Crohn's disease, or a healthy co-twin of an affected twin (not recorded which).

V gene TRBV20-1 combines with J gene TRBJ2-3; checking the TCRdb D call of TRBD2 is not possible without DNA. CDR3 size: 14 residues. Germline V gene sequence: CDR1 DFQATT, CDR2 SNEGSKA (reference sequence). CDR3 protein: CSASMREFADTQYF.

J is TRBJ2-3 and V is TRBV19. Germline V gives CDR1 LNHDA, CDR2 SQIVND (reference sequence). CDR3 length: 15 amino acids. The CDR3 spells CASSIRPGTTDTQYF. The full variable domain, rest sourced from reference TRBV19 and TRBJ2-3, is DGGITQSPKYLFRKEGQNVTLSCEQNLNHDAMYWYRQDPGQGLRLIYYSQIVNDFQKGDIAEGYSVSREKKESFPLTVTSAQKNPTAFYLCASSIRPGTTDTQYFGPGTRLTVL.

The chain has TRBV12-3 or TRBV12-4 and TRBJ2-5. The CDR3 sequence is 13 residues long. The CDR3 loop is CASKSRPQETQYF.

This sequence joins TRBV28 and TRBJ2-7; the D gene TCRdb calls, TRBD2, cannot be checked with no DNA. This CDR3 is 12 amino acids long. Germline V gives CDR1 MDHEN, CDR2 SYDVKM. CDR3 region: CASNWVGGEQYF.

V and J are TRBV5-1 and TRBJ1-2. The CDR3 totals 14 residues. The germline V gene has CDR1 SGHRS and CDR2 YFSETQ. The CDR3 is CASSLGQSGYGYTF.

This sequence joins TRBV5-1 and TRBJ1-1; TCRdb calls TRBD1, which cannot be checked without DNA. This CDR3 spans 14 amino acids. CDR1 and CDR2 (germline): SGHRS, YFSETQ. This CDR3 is CASSFLPGQGEAFF.

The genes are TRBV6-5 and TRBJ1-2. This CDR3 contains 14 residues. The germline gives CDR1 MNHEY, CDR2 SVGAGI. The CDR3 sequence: CASSYSSSFYGYTF.

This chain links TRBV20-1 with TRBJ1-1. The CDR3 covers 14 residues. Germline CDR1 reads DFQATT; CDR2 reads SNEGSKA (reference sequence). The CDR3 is CSARDKARITEAFF.

The CDR3 region is CASSEVRGVKHNEQFF. This sequence joins TRBV25-1 and TRBJ2-1; checking the TCRdb D call of TRBD1 is not possible without DNA. CDR1 MGHDK and CDR2 SYGVNS come from the germline V gene. The CDR3 extends over 16 amino acids.

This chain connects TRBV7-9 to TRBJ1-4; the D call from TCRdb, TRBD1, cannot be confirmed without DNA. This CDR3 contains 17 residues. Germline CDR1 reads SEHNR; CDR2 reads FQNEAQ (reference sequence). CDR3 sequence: CASSPGGRTPTNEKLFF.

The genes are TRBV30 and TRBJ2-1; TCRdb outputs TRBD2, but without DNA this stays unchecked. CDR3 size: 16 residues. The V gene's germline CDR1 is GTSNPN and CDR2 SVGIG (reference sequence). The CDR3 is CAWRPTSGRAPNEQFF. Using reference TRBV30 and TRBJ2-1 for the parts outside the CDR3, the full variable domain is SQTIHQWPATLVQPVGSPLSLECTVEGTSNPNLYWYRQAAGRGLQLLFYSVGIGQISSEVPQNLSASRPQDRQFILSSKKLLLSDSGFYLCAWRPTSGRAPNEQFFGPGTRLTVL.

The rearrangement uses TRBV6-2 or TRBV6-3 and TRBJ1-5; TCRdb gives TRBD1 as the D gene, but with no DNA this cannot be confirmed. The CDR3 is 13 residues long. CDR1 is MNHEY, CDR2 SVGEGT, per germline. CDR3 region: CASSASWNQPQHF.

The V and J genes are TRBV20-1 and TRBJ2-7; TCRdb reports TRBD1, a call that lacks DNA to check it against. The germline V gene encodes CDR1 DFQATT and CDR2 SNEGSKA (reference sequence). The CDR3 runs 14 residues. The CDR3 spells CSARDPAGVNEQYF.

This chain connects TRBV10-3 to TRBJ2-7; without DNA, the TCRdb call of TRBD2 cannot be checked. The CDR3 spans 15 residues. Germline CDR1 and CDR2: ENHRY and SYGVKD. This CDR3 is CAISGDGKLDLEQYF.

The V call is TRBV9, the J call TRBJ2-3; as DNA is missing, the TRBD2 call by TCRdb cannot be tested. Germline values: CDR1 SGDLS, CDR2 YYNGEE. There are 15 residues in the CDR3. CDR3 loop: CASSAGLAGSDTQYF.

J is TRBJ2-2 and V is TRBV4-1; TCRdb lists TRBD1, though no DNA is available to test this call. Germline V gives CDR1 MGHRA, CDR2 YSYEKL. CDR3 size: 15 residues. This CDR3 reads CASSQVTGVTGELFF.

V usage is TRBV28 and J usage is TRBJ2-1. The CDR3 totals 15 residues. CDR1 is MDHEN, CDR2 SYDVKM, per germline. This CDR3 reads CASSLIGSSYNEQFF.

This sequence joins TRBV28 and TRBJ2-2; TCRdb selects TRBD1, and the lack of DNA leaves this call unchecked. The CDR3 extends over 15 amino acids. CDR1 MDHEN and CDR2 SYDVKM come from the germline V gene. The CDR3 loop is CASSLWGATGGELFF. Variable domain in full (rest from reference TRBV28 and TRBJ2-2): DVKVTQSSRYLVKRTGEKVFLECVQDMDHENMFWYRQDPGLGLRLIYFSYDVKMKEKGDIPEGYSVSREKKERFSLILESASTNQTSMYLCASSLWGATGGELFFGEGSRLTVL.

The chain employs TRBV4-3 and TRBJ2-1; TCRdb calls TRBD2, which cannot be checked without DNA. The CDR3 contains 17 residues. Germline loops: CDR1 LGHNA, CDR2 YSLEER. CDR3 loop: CASSQAGGGALLNEQFF.

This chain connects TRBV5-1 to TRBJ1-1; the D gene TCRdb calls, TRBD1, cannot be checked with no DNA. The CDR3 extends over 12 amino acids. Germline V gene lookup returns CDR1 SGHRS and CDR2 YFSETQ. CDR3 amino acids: CASSSQGTEAFF.

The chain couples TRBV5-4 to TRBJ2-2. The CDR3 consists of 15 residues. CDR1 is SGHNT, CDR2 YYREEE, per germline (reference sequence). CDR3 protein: CASSSGQVFAGELFF.

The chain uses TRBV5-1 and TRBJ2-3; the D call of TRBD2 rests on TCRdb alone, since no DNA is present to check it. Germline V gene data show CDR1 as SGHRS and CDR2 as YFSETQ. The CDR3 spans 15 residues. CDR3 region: CASSLAVGPTDTQYF.

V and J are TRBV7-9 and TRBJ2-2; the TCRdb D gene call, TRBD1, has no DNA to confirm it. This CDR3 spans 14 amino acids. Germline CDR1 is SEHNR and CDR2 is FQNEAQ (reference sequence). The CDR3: CAAPPGPNTGELFF.

The CDR3 loop is CASSPAGNTEAFF. This sequence joins TRBV18 and TRBJ1-1. The CDR3 runs to 13 residues. Germline V CDR1 and CDR2: KGHSH, LQKENI.

CDR3 residues: CSARDQGPNSPLHF. The V and J genes are TRBV20-1 and TRBJ1-6; the D gene TCRdb calls, TRBD1, cannot be checked with no DNA. Germline V gene sequence: CDR1 DFQATT, CDR2 SNEGSKA (reference sequence). The CDR3 spans 14 residues.

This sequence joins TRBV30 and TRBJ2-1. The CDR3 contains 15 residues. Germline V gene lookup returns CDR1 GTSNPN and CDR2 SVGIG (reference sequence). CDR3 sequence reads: CAWSVGLSSYNEQFF.

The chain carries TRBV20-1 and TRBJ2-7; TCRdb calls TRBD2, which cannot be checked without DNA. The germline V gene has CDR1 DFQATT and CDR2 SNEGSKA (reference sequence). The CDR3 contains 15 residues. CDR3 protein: CSARDLGDEGYEQYF.

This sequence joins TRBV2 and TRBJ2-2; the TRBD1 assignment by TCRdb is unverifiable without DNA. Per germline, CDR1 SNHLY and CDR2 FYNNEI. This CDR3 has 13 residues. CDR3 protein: CASSASRTGELFF.

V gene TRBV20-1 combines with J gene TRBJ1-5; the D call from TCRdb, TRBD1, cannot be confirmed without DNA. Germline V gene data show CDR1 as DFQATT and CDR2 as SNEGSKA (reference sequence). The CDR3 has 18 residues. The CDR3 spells CSARGSGIPIYSNQPQHF.

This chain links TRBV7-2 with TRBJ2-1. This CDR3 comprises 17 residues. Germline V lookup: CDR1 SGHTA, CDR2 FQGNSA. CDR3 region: CASSLSGWGGTYNEQFF.

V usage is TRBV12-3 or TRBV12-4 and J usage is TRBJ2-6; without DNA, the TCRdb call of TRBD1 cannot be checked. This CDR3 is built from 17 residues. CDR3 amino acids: CASSAFQGFGGANVLTF.

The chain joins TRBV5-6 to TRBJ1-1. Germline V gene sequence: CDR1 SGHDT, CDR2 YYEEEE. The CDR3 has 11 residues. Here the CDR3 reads CASSLRLEAFF.